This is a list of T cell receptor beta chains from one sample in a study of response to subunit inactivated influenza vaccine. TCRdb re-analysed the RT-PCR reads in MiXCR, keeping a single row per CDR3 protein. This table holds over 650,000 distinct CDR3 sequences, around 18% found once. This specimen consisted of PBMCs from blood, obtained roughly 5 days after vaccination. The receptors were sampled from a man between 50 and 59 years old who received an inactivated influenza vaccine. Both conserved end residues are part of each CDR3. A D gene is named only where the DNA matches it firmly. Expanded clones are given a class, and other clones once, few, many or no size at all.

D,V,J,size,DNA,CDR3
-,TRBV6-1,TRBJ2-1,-,TGTGCCAGCAAGAGGAAGCCTAGCGAGATAGTTGAGCAGTTCTTC,CASKRKPSEIVEQFF
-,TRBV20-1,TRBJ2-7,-,TGCAGTGCTAGAGGGAGGCACCGTAGTTCCTACGAGCAGTACTTC,CSARGRHRSSYEQYF
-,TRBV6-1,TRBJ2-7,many,TGTGCCAGCAGCCGTGGCGGGTCCTACGAGCAGTACTTC,CASSRGGSYEQYF
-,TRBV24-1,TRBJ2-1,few,TGTGCCACCAGTGACAACAATGAGCAGTTCTTC,CATSDNNEQFF
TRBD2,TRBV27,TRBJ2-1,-,TGTGCCAGCAGTTTAGGGACTAGCGGGGGGCGGTACAATGAGCAGTTCTTC,CASSLGTSGGRYNEQFF
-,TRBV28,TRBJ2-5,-,TGTGCCAGCGCCGGGACCTGGGGGACCCAGTACTTC,CASAGTWGTQYF
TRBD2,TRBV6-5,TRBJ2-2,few,TGTGCCAGCAGTTACACTGGACTAGCGGGAGATGGTACCGGGGAGCTGTTTTTT,CASSYTGLAGDGTGELFF
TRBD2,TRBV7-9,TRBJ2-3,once,TGTGCCAGCAGCTCCCAGTCTAGTGGGGGGGAAACAGATACGCAGTATTTT,CASSSQSSGGETDTQYF
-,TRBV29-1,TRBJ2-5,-,TGCAGCGTTGATCCAGATCAAGAGACCCAGTACTTC,CSVDPDQETQYF
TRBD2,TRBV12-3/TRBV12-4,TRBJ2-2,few,TGTGCCAGCTCCGCGGGGGGGCGGACCGGGGAGCTGTTTTTT,CASSAGGRTGELFF
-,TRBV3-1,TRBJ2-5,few,TGTGCCAGCAGCCAAGGAATGATGAGGGACTTC,CASSQGMMRDF
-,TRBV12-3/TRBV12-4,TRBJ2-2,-,TGTGCCAGCAGTTCCCCCTTGCTCAGGCTCCACACCGGGGAGCTGTTTTTT,CASSSPLLRLHTGELFF
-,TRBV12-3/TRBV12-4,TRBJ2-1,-,TGTGCCAGCAGTTCGGGACGAAGCCAGTTCTTC,CASSSGRSQFF
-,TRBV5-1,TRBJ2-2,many,TGTGCCAGCAGCTTTTGGGGGAACACCGGGGAGCTGTTTTTT,CASSFWGNTGELFF
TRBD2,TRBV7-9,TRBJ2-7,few,TGTGCCAGCAGCTTCAAACGGGAGGTGAGCGAGCAGTACTTC,CASSFKREVSEQYF
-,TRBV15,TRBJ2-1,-,TGTGCCACCCGGCAGAGCACTTACAATGAGCAGTTCTTC,CATRQSTYNEQFF
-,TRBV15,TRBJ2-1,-,TGTGCCACCAGCAGAGATAGGGTAGCTGGCAATGAGCAGTTCTTC,CATSRDRVAGNEQFF
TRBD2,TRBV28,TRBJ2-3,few,TGTGCCAGCAGCTTAGCGGGAGCTGCGCAGTATTTT,CASSLAGAAQYF
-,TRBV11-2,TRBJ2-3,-,TGTGCCAGCAGCTACCGAGGGCGGGTAGGCACAGATACGCAGTATTTT,CASSYRGRVGTDTQYF
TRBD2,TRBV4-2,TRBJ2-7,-,TGTGCCAGCAGCCAAGAGGGACTAGCGGGGTATGAGCAGTACTTC,CASSQEGLAGYEQYF
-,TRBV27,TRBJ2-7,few,TGTGCCAGCACCAAAGGGCGGGGCAGAGAATACGAGCAGTACTTC,CASTKGRGREYEQYF
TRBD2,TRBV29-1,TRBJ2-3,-,TGCAGCGCTAGGGGACTAGCTGATAAAGGCACAGATACGCAGTATTTT,CSARGLADKGTDTQYF
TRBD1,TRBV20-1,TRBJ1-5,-,TGCAGTGCTGTGACAGGGGGCGACGTCGGTAATCAGCCCCAGCATTTT,CSAVTGGDVGNQPQHF
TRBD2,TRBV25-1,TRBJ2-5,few,TGTGCCAGCAGTGAATACGGACTAGCGGGAACTAAAGAGACCCAGTACTTC,CASSEYGLAGTKETQYF
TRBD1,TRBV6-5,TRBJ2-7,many,TGTGCCAGCAGGCCGGACAGGGGCGAGCAGTACTTC,CASRPDRGEQYF
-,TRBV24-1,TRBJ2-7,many,TGTGCCACCAGTGATTCGTCCTACGAGCAGTACTTC,CATSDSSYEQYF
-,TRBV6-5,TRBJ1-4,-,TGTGCCAGCAGTTACTACAGGAATAATGAAAAACTGTTTTTT,CASSYYRNNEKLFF
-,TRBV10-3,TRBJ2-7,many,TGTGCCATCAGTGAGGCCACCTTGGGTAACGAGCAGTACTTC,CAISEATLGNEQYF
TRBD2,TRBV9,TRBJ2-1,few,TGTGCCAGCAGCGTCCAAAGACTAGCTTCCTACAATGAGCAGTTCTTC,CASSVQRLASYNEQFF
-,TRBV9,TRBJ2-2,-,TGTGCCACCTCCTCTGAGTCAGGTCCCACCGGGGAGCTGTTTTTT,CATSSESGPTGELFF